Below are 28 T cell receptor beta chains sequenced from a single sample in a study of shared clonotypes between healthy human individuals. Sequenced by immunoSEQ multiplex PCR; TCRdb stores in-frame clones only, minus some. The sample records hundreds of thousands of clones, roughly 72% being singletons. What was sequenced was memory CD4+ T cells sorted from blood. The subset is: CD45RA-negative fraction. The receptor source for this set is a woman aged 25 to 39 in good health.

This clone occurred a few times. This chain joins TRBV5-1 and TRBJ2-1; D perhaps matches TRBD2 (6 bases). In germline, CDR1 is SGHRS, CDR2 YFSETQ. This CDR3 is built from 15 residues. Trimming left V 1 base short and J 2 bases short, with 10 bases between. CDR3 nucleotide sequence: TGCGCCAGCAGCTTGACGGGAGAAGCCTACAATGAGCAGTTCTTC. Protein sequence: CASSLTGEAYNEQFF.

This clone has more than one count but fewer than ten. The rearrangement joins TRBV7-2 to TRBJ1-5; possibly TRBD1 for D (6 bases). This CDR3 is 14 amino acids long. V gave up 3 bases and J gave up 7 bases, with 13 bases separating them. The V gene's germline CDR1 is SGHTA and CDR2 FQGNSA. The CDR3: CASSFPGAGQPQHF. DNA for the CDR3: TGTGCCAGCAGCTTTCCGGGGGCCGGGCAGCCCCAGCATTTT.

This rearrangement joins TRBV19 to TRBJ2-6; D unclear. Per germline, CDR1 LNHDA and CDR2 SQIVND (reference sequence). This CDR3 spans 13 amino acids. V was shortened by 9 bases and J by 1 base, with 7 bases between the two germline ends. The CDR3 is CARRVSGANVLTF. The DNA for the CDR3 is TGTGCCAGGCGCGTGTCTGGGGCCAACGTCCTGACTTTC.

The chain employs TRBV27 and TRBJ2-1; 7 bases are a match to TRBD1. The CDR3 runs to 13 residues. The germline V gene has CDR1 MNHEY and CDR2 SMNVEV (reference sequence). Losses at the gene ends were 6 bases for V and 5 bases for J; bases not matched to a gene: 4. CDR3 amino acids: CASSGTVDNEQFF. DNA for the CDR3: TGTGCCAGCAGCGGGACAGTAGACAATGAGCAGTTCTTC.

The chain joins TRBV19 to TRBJ2-1, with D perhaps TRBD1 or TRBD2 (5 bases each). V dropped 8 bases and J dropped 4 bases, with 27 bases sitting between them. The CDR3 extends over 18 amino acids. The germline V gene has CDR1 LNHDA and CDR2 SQIVND (reference sequence). CDR3 amino acids: CASSPGGHGVSGYNEQFF. Here the CDR3 DNA reads TGTGCCAGTTCCCCAGGTGGGCACGGGGTCTCAGGGTACAATGAGCAGTTCTTC.

This clone was observed a few times. The sample carries other DNA sequences with the same CDR3. This sequence joins TRBV28 and TRBJ2-3; possible D gene TRBD2, 6 bases. Germline lookup yields CDR1 MDHEN and CDR2 SYDVKM. This CDR3 region has 15 residues. Deletions cut 1 base from V and 1 base from J, with 9 bases between. The CDR3 sequence is CASSLSGGGTDTQYF. The CDR3 nucleotides are TGTGCCAGCAGTTTATCTGGCGGGGGCACAGATACGCAGTATTTT.

In DNA form, the CDR3 reads TGTGCCAGCAGTCCCTTATGGCGGGAGGCCTACGAGCAGTACTTC. Translated: CASSPLWREAYEQYF. The chain uses TRBV28 and TRBJ2-5; 8 bases fit TRBD2. The J call could be wrong; TRBJ2-7 is a better fit for the DNA end. The CDR3 sequence is 15 residues long. Germline loops: CDR1 MDHEN, CDR2 SYDVKM.

Remarks on this clone: A read error may account for a junction end that differs from germline. The chain uses TRBV7-9 and TRBJ2-2; 10 bases map to TRBD1. The CDR3 sequence is 16 residues long. Germline-derived CDR1 and CDR2 are SEHNR and FQNEAQ (reference sequence). The CDR3 loop reads CASSLRTGGNSGELFF. CDR3 sequence (DNA): TGTGCCAGCAGCCTTAGGACAGGGGGGAACTCCGGGGAGCTGTTTTTT.

This chain uses TRBV4-1 with TRBJ1-5; possibly TRBD1 for D (5 bases). CDR3 length: 15 residues. Trimming shortened V by 1 base and J by 2 bases, and 9 bases separated the two germline ends. CDR1 and CDR2 from the germline V gene are MGHRA and YSYEKL. The CDR3 loop is CASSQGGRGNQPQHF. CDR3 sequence (DNA): TGCGCCAGCAGCCAAGGGGGCCGGGGCAATCAGCCCCAGCATTTT.

Note on this clone: This specimen includes other DNA sequences encoding the same CDR3. The V call is TRBV5-4, the J call TRBJ2-7; tentative D call: TRBD2 (5 bases). V lost 0 bases and J lost 6, with 13 bases in between. CDR3 length: 14 residues. Germline V lookup: CDR1 SGHNT, CDR2 YYREEE (reference sequence). The CDR3 DNA follows: TGTGCCAGCAGCTTGGACCCCAGCCGGGGCGAGCAGTACTTC. It translates to CASSLDPSRGEQYF.

This clone was seen just once. This rearrangement joins TRBV2 to TRBJ2-5, with TRBD2 as a possible D gene (6 bases). The CDR3 contains 15 residues. Germline-derived CDR1 and CDR2 are SNHLY and FYNNEI. V was cut by 2 bases and J by 5 bases, with 15 bases left in between. CDR3 protein: CASSERRAFSETQYF. The CDR3 coding sequence is TGTGCCAGCAGTGAAAGGAGGGCCTTCTCGGAGACCCAGTACTTC.

V is TRBV5-4 and J is TRBJ2-3; the D gene is possibly TRBD2 (5 bases). CDR1 is SGHNT, CDR2 YYREEE, per germline (reference sequence). This CDR3 contains 15 residues. Trimming cost V 0 bases and J 3 bases, with 11 bases left between them. The DNA of the CDR3 is TGTGCCAGCAGCTTGGATCCGGGGAAGACAGATACGCAGTATTTT. Translation: CASSLDPGKTDTQYF.

This clone is a singleton in its sample. The V call is TRBV19, the J call TRBJ1-5, with a possible D match to TRBD1 (5 bases). V was cut by 0 bases and J by 4 bases, with 7 bases left in between. The CDR3 runs 14 residues. CDR1 and CDR2 from the germline V gene are LNHDA and SQIVND (reference sequence). CDR3 amino acids: CASSIDPGNQPQHF. In DNA form, the CDR3 reads TGTGCCAGTAGTATAGACCCAGGGAATCAGCCCCAGCATTTT.

This clone was counted between two and nine times. The rearrangement links TRBV5-6 to TRBJ2-7; 14 bases match TRBD2. Germline CDR1 and CDR2: SGHDT and YYEEEE. Unmatched junction bases numbered 3, after V lost 4 bases and J lost 3 bases. The CDR3 runs to 15 residues. The CDR3 here is CASSLGTSGSYEQYF. CDR3 in DNA: TGTGCCAGCAGCCTAGGGACTAGCGGGAGCTACGAGCAGTACTTC.

The chain links TRBV19 to TRBJ2-2; tentative D call: TRBD2 (6 bases). This CDR3 spans 17 amino acids. Trimming cost V 2 bases and J 1 base, with 14 bases left between them. CDR1 and CDR2 from the germline V gene are LNHDA and SQIVND (reference sequence). CDR3 residues: CASSIRGGRGNTGELFF. Written as DNA, the CDR3 is TGTGCCAGTAGTATACGGGGAGGACGAGGGAACACCGGGGAGCTGTTTTTT. Based on the CDR3 plus reference TRBV19 and TRBJ2-2, the full variable domain is DGGITQSPKYLFRKEGQNVTLSCEQNLNHDAMYWYRQDPGQGLRLIYYSQIVNDFQKGDIAEGYSVSREKKESFPLTVTSAQKNPTAFYLCASSIRGGRGNTGELFFGEGSRLTVL.

In DNA form, the CDR3 reads TGTGCCTTGGACAGGGGGAGCTACGAGCAGTACTTC. Translating gives CALDRGSYEQYF. The rearrangement joins TRBV30 to TRBJ2-7, with TRBD1 identical over 10 bases. The CDR3 consists of 12 residues. Germline trimming cut 7 bases from V and 3 bases from J; bases unmatched to any gene: 3. The germline V gene has CDR1 GTSNPN and CDR2 SVGIG (reference sequence).

The rearrangement joins TRBV4-1 to TRBJ1-2; perhaps TRBD1 as D (6 bases). V shed 4 bases and J shed 7 bases, with 22 bases lying between them. Germline-derived CDR1 and CDR2 are MGHRA and YSYEKL. This CDR3 comprises 16 residues. CDR3 protein: CASSPGQGTSNRGYTF. For the CDR3, the DNA is TGCGCCAGCAGCCCCGGGCAGGGGACTTCCAATCGTGGCTACACCTTC.

The rearrangement links TRBV5-1 to TRBJ2-2; 14 bases match TRBD2. V shed 6 bases and J 5 bases; nucleotides not matched to a gene: 3. This CDR3 contains 15 residues. Per germline, CDR1 SGHRS and CDR2 YFSETQ. CDR3 DNA: TGCGCCAGCATGCGACTAGCGGGAGGGACCGGGGAGCTGTTTTTT. Translating it yields CASMRLAGGTGELFF.

The V and J genes are TRBV15 and TRBJ2-5; tentatively, D is TRBD1 (5 bases). The CDR3 is made up of 15 amino acids. Germline CDR1 is LNHNV and CDR2 is YYDKDF (reference sequence). Trimming shortened V by 0 bases and J by 5 bases, and 13 bases separated the two germline ends. DNA for the CDR3: TGTGCCACCAGCAGAGATCGTGGGGCGAGGGAGACCCAGTACTTC. It encodes CATSRDRGARETQYF.

This clone appeared a single time. The rearrangement links TRBV28 to TRBJ1-2; tentative D call: TRBD1 (6 bases). The CDR3 has 16 amino acids. V was pared by 6 bases and J by 3 bases, with 20 bases between. Per germline, CDR1 MDHEN and CDR2 SYDVKM. The CDR3 bases are TGTGCCAGCAGGGCCGGGACGGCGAGGGGGGACTATGGCTACACCTTC. Its protein product is CASRAGTARGDYGYTF.

This sequence joins TRBV7-8 and TRBJ2-1; 16 bases line up with TRBD2. Germline values: CDR1 SGHVS, CDR2 FQNEAQ. J was trimmed by 7 bases and V by 5 bases; bases with no gene match: 8. This CDR3 is built from 17 residues. In DNA form, the CDR3 reads TGTGCCAGCAGCCCGGGACTAGCGGGAGGGAGGAAGAATGAGCAGTTCTTC. This encodes CASSPGLAGGRKNEQFF.

The CDR3 loop is CASSGTSFYEQYF. The CDR3 nucleotides read TGTGCCAGCAGTGGGACTAGCTTCTACGAGCAGTACTTC. The chain carries TRBV6-1 and TRBJ2-7; 8 bases agree with TRBD2. Trimming took 4 bases from V and 3 from J; bases not matched to a gene: 2. CDR3 length equals 13 residues. Per germline, CDR1 MNHNS and CDR2 SASEGT.

The rearrangement uses TRBV6-5 and TRBJ1-2, with a possible D match to TRBD1 (6 bases). V lost 7 bases to trimming and J lost 2 bases, with 17 bases between them. The germline V gene encodes CDR1 MNHEY and CDR2 SVGAGI. The CDR3 totals 15 residues. DNA for the CDR3: TGTGCCAGCACTCTGTCGGGAGACAGGAACTATGGCTACACCTTC. This encodes CASTLSGDRNYGYTF.

The chain carries TRBV7-9 and TRBJ2-3; 7 positions match TRBD2. The trim removed 5 bases at V and 3 bases at J, leaving 11 bases unmatched. In germline, CDR1 is SEHNR, CDR2 FQNEAQ (reference sequence). This CDR3 comprises 16 residues. DNA of the CDR3: TGTGCCAGCAGCCCCAGCCGGCGGGAGTGGACAGATACGCAGTATTTT. It codes for CASSPSRREWTDTQYF.

The rearrangement uses TRBV5-1 and TRBJ2-3; 8 nucleotides match TRBD2. V was clipped by 4 bases and J by 0 bases; unmatched bases: 4. The germline gives CDR1 SGHRS, CDR2 YFSETQ. The CDR3 runs to 15 residues. The DNA of the CDR3 is TGCGCCAGCAGCCGAAGCGGGGGAAGCACAGATACGCAGTATTTT. Protein product: CASSRSGGSTDTQYF. Complete variable domain (other parts from reference TRBV5-1 and TRBJ2-3): KAGVTQTPRYLIKTRGQQVTLSCSPISGHRSVSWYQQTPGQGLQFLFEYFSETQRNKGNFPGRFSGRQFSNSRSEMNVSTLELGDSALYLCASSRSGGSTDTQYFGPGTRLTVL.

The rearrangement joins TRBV5-1 to TRBJ2-7; possible D gene TRBD2, 6 bases. Germline loops: CDR1 SGHRS, CDR2 YFSETQ. The CDR3 loop spans 19 amino acids. Trimming stripped 4 bases from V and 5 bases from J, with 31 bases between. The CDR3 nucleotides are TGCGCCAGCAGCCCCAGCAAGACGAGGAGGGCGACGCTCCAGGACGAGCAGTACTTC. Residues: CASSPSKTRRATLQDEQYF.

The rearrangement links TRBV27 to TRBJ2-1, with 11 positions matching TRBD2. The junction had 11 bases not matched to a gene; V was cut back by 4 bases and J by 6 bases. The CDR3 spans 17 residues. Germline V gene sequence: CDR1 MNHEY, CDR2 SMNVEV (reference sequence). The chain's CDR3 is CASSSLSGRATGNEQFF. DNA for the CDR3: TGTGCCAGCAGTTCACTTAGCGGGAGGGCCACCGGCAATGAGCAGTTCTTC.

The rearrangement joins TRBV28 to TRBJ2-5, with TRBD1 identical over 7 bases. The CDR3 contains 15 residues. In germline, CDR1 is MDHEN, CDR2 SYDVKM. J lost 5 bases, V lost 4 bases, and 10 bases had no gene match. CDR3 sequence: CASSSATQGQETQYF. CDR3 coding DNA: TGTGCCAGCAGTTCGGCGACACAGGGGCAGGAGACCCAGTACTTC.